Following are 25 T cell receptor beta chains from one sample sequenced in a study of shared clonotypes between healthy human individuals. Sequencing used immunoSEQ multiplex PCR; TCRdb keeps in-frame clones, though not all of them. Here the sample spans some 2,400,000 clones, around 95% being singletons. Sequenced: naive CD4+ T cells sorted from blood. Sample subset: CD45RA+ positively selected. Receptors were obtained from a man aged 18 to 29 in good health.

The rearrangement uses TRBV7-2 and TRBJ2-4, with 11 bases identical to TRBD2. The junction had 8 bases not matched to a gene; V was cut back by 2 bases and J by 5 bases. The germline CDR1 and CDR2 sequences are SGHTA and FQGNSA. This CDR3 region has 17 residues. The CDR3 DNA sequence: TGTGCCAGCAGCTTAACTAGCGGGGGAGGGAGAGAAAACATTCAGTACTTC. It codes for CASSLTSGGGRENIQYF.

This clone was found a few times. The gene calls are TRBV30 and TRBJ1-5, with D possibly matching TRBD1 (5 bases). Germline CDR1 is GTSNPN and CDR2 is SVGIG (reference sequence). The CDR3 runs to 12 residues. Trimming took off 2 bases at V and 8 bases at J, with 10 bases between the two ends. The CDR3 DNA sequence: TGTGCCTGGAGTCCTCCAGGGAAGCCCCAGCATTTT. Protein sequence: CAWSPPGKPQHF.

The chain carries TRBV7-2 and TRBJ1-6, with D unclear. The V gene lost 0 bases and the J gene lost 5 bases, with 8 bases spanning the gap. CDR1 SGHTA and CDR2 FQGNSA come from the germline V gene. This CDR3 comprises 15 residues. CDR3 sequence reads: CASSLAAADNSPLHF. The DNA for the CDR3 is TGTGCCAGCAGCTTAGCGGCAGCTGATAATTCACCCCTCCACTTT.

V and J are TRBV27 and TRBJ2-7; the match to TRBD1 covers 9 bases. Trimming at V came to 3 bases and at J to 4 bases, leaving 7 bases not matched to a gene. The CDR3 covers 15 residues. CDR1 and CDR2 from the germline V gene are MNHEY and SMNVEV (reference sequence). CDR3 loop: CASSFTGGGIYEQYF. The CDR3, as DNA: TGTGCCAGCAGTTTCACAGGGGGCGGAATTTACGAGCAGTACTTC.

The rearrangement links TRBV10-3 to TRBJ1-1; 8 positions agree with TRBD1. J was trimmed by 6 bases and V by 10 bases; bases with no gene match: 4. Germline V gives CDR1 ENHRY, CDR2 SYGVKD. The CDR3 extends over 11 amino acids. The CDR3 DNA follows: TGTGCCACCTTACAGGGGGCTGAAGCTTTCTTT. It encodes CATLQGAEAFF.

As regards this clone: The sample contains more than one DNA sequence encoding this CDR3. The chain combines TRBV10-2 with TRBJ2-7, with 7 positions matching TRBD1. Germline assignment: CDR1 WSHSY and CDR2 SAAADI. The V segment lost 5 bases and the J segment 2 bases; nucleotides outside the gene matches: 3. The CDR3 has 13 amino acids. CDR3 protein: CASSLDRAYEQYF. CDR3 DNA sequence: TGCGCCAGCAGTCTAGACAGGGCCTACGAGCAGTACTTC.

The CDR3 protein is CASEPEENQPQHF. The CDR3, as DNA: TGTGCCAGCGAGCCGGAGGAAAATCAGCCCCAGCATTTT. The gene calls are TRBV21-1 and TRBJ1-5. TRBV21-1 is termed a pseudogene. The CDR3 is made up of 13 amino acids.

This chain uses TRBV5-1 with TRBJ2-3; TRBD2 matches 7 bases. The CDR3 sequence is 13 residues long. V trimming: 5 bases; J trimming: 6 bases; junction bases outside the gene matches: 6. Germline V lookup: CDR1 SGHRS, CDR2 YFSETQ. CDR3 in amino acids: CASSQTSSDTQYF. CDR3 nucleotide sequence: TGCGCCAGCAGTCAGACTAGCTCCGATACGCAGTATTTT. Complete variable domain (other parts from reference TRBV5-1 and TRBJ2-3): KAGVTQTPRYLIKTRGQQVTLSCSPISGHRSVSWYQQTPGQGLQFLFEYFSETQRNKGNFPGRFSGRQFSNSRSEMNVSTLELGDSALYLCASSQTSSDTQYFGPGTRLTVL.

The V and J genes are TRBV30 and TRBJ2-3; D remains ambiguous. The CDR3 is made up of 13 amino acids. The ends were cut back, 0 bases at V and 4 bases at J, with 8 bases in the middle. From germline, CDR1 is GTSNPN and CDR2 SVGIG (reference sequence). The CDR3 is CAWSVRFADTQYF. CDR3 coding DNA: TGTGCCTGGAGTGTACGGTTTGCAGATACGCAGTATTTT.

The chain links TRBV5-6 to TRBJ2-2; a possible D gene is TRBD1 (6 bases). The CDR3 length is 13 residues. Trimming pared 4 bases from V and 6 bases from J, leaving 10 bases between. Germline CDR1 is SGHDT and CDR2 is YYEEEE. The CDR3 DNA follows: TGTGCCAGCAGCGGACAGTACTCCGGGGAGCTGTTTTTT. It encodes CASSGQYSGELFF.

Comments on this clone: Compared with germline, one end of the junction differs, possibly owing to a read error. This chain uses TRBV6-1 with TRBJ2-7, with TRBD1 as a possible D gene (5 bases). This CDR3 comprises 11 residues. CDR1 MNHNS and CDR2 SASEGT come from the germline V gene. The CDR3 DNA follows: TGTGCAAGCACGACAGTCTACGAGCAGTACTTC. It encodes CASTTVYEQYF.

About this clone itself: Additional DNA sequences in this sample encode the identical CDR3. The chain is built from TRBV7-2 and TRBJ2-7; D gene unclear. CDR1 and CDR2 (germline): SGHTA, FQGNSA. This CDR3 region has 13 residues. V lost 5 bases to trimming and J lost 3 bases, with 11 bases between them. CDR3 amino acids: CASSPRPSYEQYF. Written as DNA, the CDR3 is TGTGCCAGCAGCCCGAGGCCTAGCTACGAGCAGTACTTC.

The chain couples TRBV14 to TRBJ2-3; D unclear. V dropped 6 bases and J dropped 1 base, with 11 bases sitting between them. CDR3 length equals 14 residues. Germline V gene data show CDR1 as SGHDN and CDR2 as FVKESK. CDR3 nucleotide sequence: TGTGCCAGCAGACTCAGAGGAGGCACAGATACGCAGTATTTT. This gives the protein CASRLRGGTDTQYF.

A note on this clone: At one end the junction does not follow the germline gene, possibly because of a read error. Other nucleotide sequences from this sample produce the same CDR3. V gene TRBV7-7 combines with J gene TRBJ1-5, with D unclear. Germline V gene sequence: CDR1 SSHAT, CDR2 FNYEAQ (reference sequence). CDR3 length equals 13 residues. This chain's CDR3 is CASSLGRDQPQHF. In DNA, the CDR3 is TGTGCTAGCAGCTTAGGCAGAGATCAGCCCCAGCATTTT.

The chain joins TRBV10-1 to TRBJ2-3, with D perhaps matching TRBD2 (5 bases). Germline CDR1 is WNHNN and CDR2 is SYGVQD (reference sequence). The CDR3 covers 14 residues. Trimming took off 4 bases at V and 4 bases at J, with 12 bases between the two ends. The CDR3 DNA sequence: TGCGCCAGCAGTGCGCTCGAGCGGCCAGATACGCAGTATTTT. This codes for CASSALERPDTQYF.

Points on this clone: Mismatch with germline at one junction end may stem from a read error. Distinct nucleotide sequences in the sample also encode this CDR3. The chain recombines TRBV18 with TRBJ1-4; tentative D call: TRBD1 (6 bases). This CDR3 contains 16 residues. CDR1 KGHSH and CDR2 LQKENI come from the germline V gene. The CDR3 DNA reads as TGCGCCAGCTCACCGGTTGTAATACAGGGACGAGAAAAACTGTTTTTT. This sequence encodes CASSPVVIQGREKLFF. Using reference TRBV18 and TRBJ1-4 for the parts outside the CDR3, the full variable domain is NAGVMQNPRHLVRRRGQEARLRCSPMKGHSHVYWYRQLPEEGLKFMVYLQKENIIDESGMPKERFSAEFPKEGPSILRIQQVVRGDSAAYFCASSPVVIQGREKLFFGSGTQLSVL.

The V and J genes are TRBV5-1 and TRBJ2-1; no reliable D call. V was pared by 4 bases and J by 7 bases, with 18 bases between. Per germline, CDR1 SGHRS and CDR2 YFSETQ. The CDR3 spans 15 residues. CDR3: CASSEDPGRENEQFF. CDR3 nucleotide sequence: TGCGCCAGCAGCGAGGATCCTGGGCGAGAGAATGAGCAGTTCTTC.

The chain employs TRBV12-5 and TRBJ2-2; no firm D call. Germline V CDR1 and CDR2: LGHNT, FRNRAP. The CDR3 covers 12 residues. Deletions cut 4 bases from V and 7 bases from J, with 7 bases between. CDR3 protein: CASGYLFGELFF. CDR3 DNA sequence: TGTGCTAGTGGTTACTTGTTCGGGGAGCTGTTTTTT.

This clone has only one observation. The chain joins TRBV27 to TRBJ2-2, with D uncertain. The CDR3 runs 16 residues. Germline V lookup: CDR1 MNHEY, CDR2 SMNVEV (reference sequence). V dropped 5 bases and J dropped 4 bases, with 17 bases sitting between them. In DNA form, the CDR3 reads TGTGCCAGCAGTCCCACATCAGCTTCGATCACCGGGGAGCTGTTTTTT. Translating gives CASSPTSASITGELFF.

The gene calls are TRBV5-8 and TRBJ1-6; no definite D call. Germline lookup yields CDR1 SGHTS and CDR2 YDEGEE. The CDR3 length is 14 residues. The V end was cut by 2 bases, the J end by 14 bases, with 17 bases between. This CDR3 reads CASSLRELLASLHF. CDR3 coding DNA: TGTGCCAGCAGCTTAAGGGAATTGCTCGCCTCCCTCCACTTT.

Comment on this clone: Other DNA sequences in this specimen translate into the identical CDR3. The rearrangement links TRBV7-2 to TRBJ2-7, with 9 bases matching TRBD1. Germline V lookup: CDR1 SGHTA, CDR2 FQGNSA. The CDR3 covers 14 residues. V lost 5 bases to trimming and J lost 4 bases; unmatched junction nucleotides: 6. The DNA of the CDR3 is TGTGCCAGCAGCCTGGGACAGGGACTGTACGAGCAGTACTTC. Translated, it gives CASSLGQGLYEQYF. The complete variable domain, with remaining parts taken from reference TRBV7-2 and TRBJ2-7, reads GAGVSQSPSNKVTEKGKDVELRCDPISGHTALYWYRQSLGQGLEFLIYFQGNSAPDKSGLPSDRFSAERTGGSVSTLTIQRTQQEDSAVYLCASSLGQGLYEQYFGPGTRLTVT.

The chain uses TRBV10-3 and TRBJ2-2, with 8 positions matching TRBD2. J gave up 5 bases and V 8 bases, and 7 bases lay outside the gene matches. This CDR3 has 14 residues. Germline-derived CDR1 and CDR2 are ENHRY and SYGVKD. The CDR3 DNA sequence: TGTGCCATCCAAAGAGCGGGAGATACCGGGGAGCTGTTTTTT. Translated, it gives CAIQRAGDTGELFF.

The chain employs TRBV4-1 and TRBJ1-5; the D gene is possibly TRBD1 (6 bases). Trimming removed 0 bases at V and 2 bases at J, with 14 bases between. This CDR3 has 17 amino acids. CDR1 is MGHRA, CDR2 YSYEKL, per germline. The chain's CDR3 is CASSQESGVIGNQPQHF. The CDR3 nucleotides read TGCGCCAGCAGCCAAGAGTCAGGGGTGATTGGCAATCAGCCCCAGCATTTT.

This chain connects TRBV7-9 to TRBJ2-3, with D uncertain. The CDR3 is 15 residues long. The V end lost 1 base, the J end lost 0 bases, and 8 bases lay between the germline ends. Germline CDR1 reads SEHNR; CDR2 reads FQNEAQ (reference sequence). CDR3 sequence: CASSLVHPSTDTQYF. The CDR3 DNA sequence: TGTGCCAGCAGCTTAGTCCACCCTAGCACAGATACGCAGTATTTT.

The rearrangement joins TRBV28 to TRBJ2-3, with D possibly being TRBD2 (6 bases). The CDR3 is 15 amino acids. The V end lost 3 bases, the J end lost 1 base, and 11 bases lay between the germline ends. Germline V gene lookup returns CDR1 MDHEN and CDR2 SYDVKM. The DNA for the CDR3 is TGTGCCAGCAGTTTCGGCGGGACGGGCACAGATACGCAGTATTTT. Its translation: CASSFGGTGTDTQYF.